Following are 32 T cell receptor beta chains from one sample sequenced in a study of blood T cells in healthy people across ages. Combining a sample-barcoded 5' primer with a J-beta primer mix, a second PCR ran for 7 to 11 cycles. TCRdb reprocessed the 5' RACE reads with MiXCR, giving one entry per CDR3 protein. The data show 1 million or so distinct CDR3 sequences, around 43% seen once. The sequenced sample consisted of blood. These receptors were collected from a woman aged 55-75 years in good health.

A few counts support this clonotype. The V call is TRBV7-9, the J call TRBJ2-5; D call uncertain. This CDR3 has 15 amino acids. The ends were cut back, 0 bases at V and 5 bases at J, with 13 bases in the middle. Germline V CDR1 and CDR2: SEHNR, FQNEAQ (reference sequence). The CDR3 bases are TGTGCCAGCAGCTTAGCGGCTCCGAGGCGGGAGACCCAGTACTTC. Its protein is CASSLAAPRRETQYF.

This clonotype was seen ten or more times. The chain employs TRBV9 and TRBJ2-3; 9 bases are shared with TRBD2. Germline V gene data show CDR1 as SGDLS and CDR2 as YYNGEE. The CDR3 has 14 amino acids. V dropped 4 bases and J dropped 4; count of bases not matched to a gene: 4. The CDR3 region is CASSLSGSPDTQYF. The CDR3 nucleotides read TGTGCCAGCAGCCTTAGCGGGAGCCCAGATACGCAGTATTTT.

The genes are TRBV3-1 and TRBJ2-1; 7 bases are a match to TRBD2. V shed 3 bases, J shed 2 bases, and the junction held 10 bases outside the gene matches. This CDR3 is built from 17 residues. Germline lookup yields CDR1 LGHDT and CDR2 YNNKEL (reference sequence). This CDR3 reads CASSHLAPGLAYNEQFF. CDR3 bases: TGTGCCAGCAGCCATCTAGCCCCTGGACTAGCCTACAATGAGCAGTTCTTC.

This clonotype was seen only once. A much larger clone is a single base away; this may be a read error. The chain recombines TRBV5-1 with TRBJ2-1; the D is unclear. The J call may be wrong; the DNA end is better matched by TRBJ2-7. Germline lookup yields CDR1 SGHRS and CDR2 YFSETQ. The length of the CDR3 is 14 residues. The CDR3 DNA reads as TGCGCCAGCAGCGACGCGGCCTCCTACAAGGAGCAGTACTTC. Its protein is CASSDAASYKEQYF.

This clonotype was seen a single time. The CDR3 region is CASSYGRPPTDTQYF. Written as DNA, the CDR3 is TGTGCCAGCAGTTACGGCAGGCCCCCCACAGATACGCAGTATTTT. The chain is built from TRBV6-5 and TRBJ2-3; no clear D. The V end lost 2 bases, the J end lost 2 bases, and 11 bases lay between the germline ends. Germline V gene data show CDR1 as MNHEY and CDR2 as SVGAGI. This CDR3 is built from 15 residues.

A word on this clonotype: Relative to the germline gene, one junction end is altered; a read error may explain this. The V and J genes are TRBV7-2 and TRBJ1-2; the D is unclear. CDR1 and CDR2 from the germline V gene are SGHTA and FQGNSA. The CDR3 contains 13 residues. The CDR3 DNA sequence: TGTGCCAGCAGCGTAGCAGCGGGGTCCGGCTACACCTTC. Encoded protein: CASSVAAGSGYTF.

This clonotype occurred a few times. The chain links TRBV10-3 to TRBJ2-3; D unclear. CDR1 ENHRY and CDR2 SYGVKD come from the germline V gene. The CDR3 runs to 12 residues. The germline V and J ends were trimmed by 8 bases and 6 bases, with 12 bases remaining between them. The CDR3 coding sequence is TGTGCCATCGGCCCGGAGTTGGATACGCAGTATTTT. It is translated as CAIGPELDTQYF.

This clonotype was counted only a few times. The chain is built from TRBV6-1 and TRBJ2-6; maybe TRBD2 (7 bases). Trimming shortened V by 1 base and J by 0 bases, and 13 bases separated the two germline ends. This CDR3 is built from 18 residues. Germline V gene data show CDR1 as MNHNS and CDR2 as SASEGT. The CDR3 protein is CASSEVGGRPSGANVLTF. As DNA, the CDR3 is TGTGCCAGCAGTGAAGTGGGGGGGCGCCCCTCTGGGGCCAACGTCCTGACTTTC.

This chain uses TRBV7-9 with TRBJ1-1, with unresolved D. This CDR3 is built from 15 residues. V was shortened by 1 base and J by 7 bases, with 16 bases between the two germline ends. The germline gives CDR1 SEHNR, CDR2 FQNEAQ (reference sequence). This CDR3 is CASSLDGNPTFEAFF. Here the CDR3 DNA reads TGTGCCAGCAGCTTAGACGGGAACCCGACCTTTGAAGCTTTCTTT. The full variable domain, with the rest looked up from reference TRBV7-9 and TRBJ1-1, is DTGVSQNPRHKITKRGQNVTFRCDPISEHNRLYWYRQTLGQGPEFLTYFQNEAQLEKSRLLSDRFSAERPKGSFSTLEIQRTEQGDSAMYLCASSLDGNPTFEAFFGQGTRLTVV.

This clonotype has a single count. The chain uses TRBV3-1 and TRBJ2-3; TRBD2 matches at 7 bases. Germline lookup yields CDR1 LGHDT and CDR2 YNNKEL (reference sequence). This CDR3 has 16 amino acids. Trimming at V came to 4 bases and at J to 4 bases, leaving 11 bases not matched to a gene. In DNA form, the CDR3 reads TGTGCCAGCAGCCCCCAGGCGGGAGTTAGGGCAGATACGCAGTATTTT. It encodes CASSPQAGVRADTQYF.

The V gene is TRBV20-1, the J gene TRBJ2-1, with TRBD2 matching over 7 bases. J gave up 8 bases and V 2 bases, and 15 bases lay outside the gene matches. Germline values: CDR1 DFQATT, CDR2 SNEGSKA (reference sequence). CDR3 length: 16 residues. CDR3 sequence: CSARQSSGAWTHEQFF. The DNA for the CDR3 is TGCAGTGCTAGACAGTCTAGCGGAGCCTGGACCCATGAGCAGTTCTTC.

J is TRBJ1-1 and V is TRBV7-9; no firm D call. Germline V lookup: CDR1 SEHNR, CDR2 FQNEAQ (reference sequence). V lost 5 bases to trimming and J lost 3 bases, with 10 bases between them. The length of the CDR3 is 13 residues. The CDR3 loop reads CASSRFGDTEAFF. CDR3 nucleotide sequence: TGTGCCAGCAGCAGGTTTGGTGACACTGAAGCTTTCTTT.

This clonotype was observed a handful of times. The V and J genes are TRBV7-2 and TRBJ2-5; 8 bases line up with TRBD1. The V and J ends lost 6 bases and 3 bases, in that order; junction bases with no gene match: 9. Germline V gene data show CDR1 as SGHTA and CDR2 as FQGNSA. The CDR3 contains 15 residues. In nucleotides, the CDR3 is TGTGCCAGCAGTTGGGGACCGGGACAGGAAGAGACCCAGTACTTC. Its translation is CASSWGPGQEETQYF. The full variable domain, its missing parts supplied by reference TRBV7-2 and TRBJ2-5, is GAGVSQSPSNKVTEKGKDVELRCDPISGHTALYWYRQSLGQGLEFLIYFQGNSAPDKSGLPSDRFSAERTGGSVSTLTIQRTQQEDSAVYLCASSWGPGQEETQYFGPGTRLLVL.

In its sample, this clonotype was seen a few times. Here the CDR3 reads CASSQEYEGAHGTDTQYF. The CDR3 nucleotides read TGCGCCAGCAGCCAAGAGTATGAAGGGGCGCACGGCACAGATACGCAGTATTTT. V and J are TRBV4-1 and TRBJ2-3, with D tentatively TRBD1 (5 bases). The germline CDR1 and CDR2 sequences are MGHRA and YSYEKL. V shed 0 bases and J shed 1 base, with 17 bases lying between them. The CDR3 is 18 amino acids.

CDR3 residues: CASSDGQVRWQETQYF. CDR3 coding DNA: TGTGCCAGCAGCGATGGACAGGTGCGGTGGCAAGAGACCCAGTACTTC. The chain joins TRBV11-2 to TRBJ2-5, with TRBD1 matching over 7 bases. The V and J ends lost 5 bases and 2 bases, in that order; junction bases with no gene match: 11. Germline V gives CDR1 SGHAT, CDR2 FQNNGV. The CDR3 covers 16 residues.

This chain links TRBV20-1 with TRBJ2-3; TRBD2 agrees at 10 bases. CDR3 length equals 15 residues. CDR1 is DFQATT, CDR2 SNEGSKA, per germline (reference sequence). Germline trimming cut 4 bases from V and 1 base from J; bases unmatched to any gene: 5. CDR3 in DNA: TGCAGTGCTACTAGAGCGGGAGGGCGCACAGATACGCAGTATTTT. Translation: CSATRAGGRTDTQYF.

The rearrangement uses TRBV6-2 or TRBV6-3 and TRBJ2-3; maybe TRBD2 (6 bases). Germline CDR1 and CDR2: MNHEY and SVGEGT. CDR3 size: 17 residues. Trimming took off 4 bases at V and 7 bases at J, with 24 bases between the two ends. The chain's CDR3 is CASSSEVSGIRRNTQYF. The CDR3 DNA is TGTGCCAGCAGTTCCGAGGTTAGCGGTATTCGACGGAATACGCAGTATTTT.

This clonotype was detected ten times or more. The V gene is TRBV12-3 or TRBV12-4, the J gene TRBJ1-1; D is unresolved. The germline V and J ends were trimmed by 5 bases and 5 bases, with 12 bases remaining between them. The CDR3 length is 13 residues. The CDR3 DNA reads as TGTGCCAGCAGTGCCTTCTCAAGAACTGAAGCTTTCTTT. Translating gives CASSAFSRTEAFF.

This sequence joins TRBV11-2 and TRBJ2-1, with D tentatively TRBD1 or TRBD2 (5 bases each). Trimming left V 0 bases short and J 0 bases short, with 15 bases between. Germline loops: CDR1 SGHAT, CDR2 FQNNGV. The CDR3 contains 18 residues. The CDR3 region has the DNA TGTGCCAGCAGCTTAGACCCCCGAGGGGCCAGCTCCTACAATGAGCAGTTCTTC. It translates to CASSLDPRGASSYNEQFF.

The gene calls are TRBV7-2 and TRBJ2-7; D call uncertain. The ends were cut back, 6 bases at V and 1 base at J, with 22 bases in the middle. The CDR3 consists of 17 residues. Germline assignment: CDR1 SGHTA and CDR2 FQGNSA. For the CDR3, the DNA is TGTGCCAGCAGTTCACAACCTCCCGCGGCAGGTTCCTACGAGCAGTACTTC. It translates to CASSSQPPAAGSYEQYF.

This chain connects TRBV19 to TRBJ2-5; TRBD1 might be the D (6 bases). The CDR3 extends over 14 amino acids. Trimming removed 8 bases from V and 2 bases from J, with 15 bases in between. Germline-derived CDR1 and CDR2 are LNHDA and SQIVND (reference sequence). The CDR3 DNA sequence: TGTGCCAGTTGGGGCCGGGACAAGCAAGAGACCCAGTACTTC. Translated: CASWGRDKQETQYF.

This clonotype was seen a handful of times. The V and J genes are TRBV2 and TRBJ2-7; D may match TRBD1 or TRBD2 (5 bases each). CDR1 is SNHLY and CDR2 is FYNNEI in the germline V gene. The V end was cut by 8 bases, the J end by 1 base, with 18 bases between. The CDR3 is made up of 15 amino acids. The CDR3 sequence is CASSKGTKDSYEQYF. The CDR3 DNA follows: TGTGCCAGCTCTAAAGGGACCAAAGATTCCTACGAGCAGTACTTC.

Here the CDR3 reads CASSRVATNTEAFF. CDR3 DNA: TGTGCCAGCAGCCGAGTGGCAACGAACACTGAAGCTTTCTTT. This sequence joins TRBV2 and TRBJ1-1; unclear D gene. CDR3 length: 14 residues. With 6 bases removed from V and 1 base from J, the gap between germline ends came to 12 bases. CDR1 is SNHLY and CDR2 is FYNNEI in the germline V gene. The whole variable domain, remainder taken from reference TRBV2 and TRBJ1-1, is EPEVTQTPSHQVTQMGQEVILRCVPISNHLYFYWYRQILGQKVEFLVSFYNNEISEKSEIFDDQFSVERPDGSNFTLKIRSTKLEDSAMYFCASSRVATNTEAFFGQGTRLTVV.

This clonotype was observed a few times. The rearrangement links TRBV27 to TRBJ2-1; D is uncertain. Trimming removed 5 bases from V and 8 bases from J, with 13 bases in between. CDR1 and CDR2 (germline): MNHEY, SMNVEV (reference sequence). The CDR3 has 13 amino acids. CDR3 sequence reads: CASSPSRFYEQFF. The CDR3 DNA follows: TGTGCCAGCAGTCCATCCCGCTTCTATGAGCAGTTCTTC.

In this sample, this clonotype turned up a few times. The rearrangement joins TRBV9 to TRBJ2-1, with D tentatively TRBD1 or TRBD2 (5 bases each). Trimming cost V 6 bases and J 4 bases, with 14 bases left between them. The germline V gene has CDR1 SGDLS and CDR2 YYNGEE. This CDR3 has 14 amino acids. The CDR3 is CASTPGTPYNEQFF. CDR3 nucleotides: TGTGCCAGCACCCCCGGGACGCCTTACAATGAGCAGTTCTTC. The full variable domain, with the rest looked up from reference TRBV9 and TRBJ2-1, is DSGVTQTPKHLITATGQRVTLRCSPRSGDLSVYWYQQSLDQGLQFLIQYYNGEERAKGNILERFSAQQFPDLHSELNLSSLELGDSALYFCASTPGTPYNEQFFGPGTRLTVL.

The gene calls are TRBV2 and TRBJ2-3, with no clear D. Between the trimmed V and J ends, which lost 6 bases and 5 bases, there was a span of 15 bases. In germline, CDR1 is SNHLY, CDR2 FYNNEI. This CDR3 has 14 residues. For the CDR3, the DNA is TGTGCCAGCAGGAGAACTCACCTGATAGATACGCAGTATTTT. This sequence encodes CASRRTHLIDTQYF.

The chain combines TRBV7-8 with TRBJ2-3; D ambiguous. CDR3 length equals 15 residues. Per germline, CDR1 SGHVS and CDR2 FQNEAQ. Trimming pared 1 base from V and 1 base from J, leaving 9 bases between. As DNA, the CDR3 is TGTGCCAGCAGCTTAGATGTTGTGGGCACAGATACGCAGTATTTT. This translates into CASSLDVVGTDTQYF. Variable domain in full (rest from reference TRBV7-8 and TRBJ2-3): GAGVSQSPRYKVAKRGQDVALRCDPISGHVSLFWYQQALGQGPEFLTYFQNEAQLDKSGLPSDRFFAERPEGSVSTLKIQRTQQEDSAVYLCASSLDVVGTDTQYFGPGTRLTVL.

This clonotype was recorded a few times. CDR3: CASRETGGDYGYTF. CDR3 DNA: TGTGCCAGCAGAGAAACAGGGGGCGACTATGGCTACACCTTC. V usage is TRBV2 and J usage is TRBJ1-2; TRBD1 matches at 9 bases. J gave up 3 bases and V 6 bases, and 5 bases lay outside the gene matches. The CDR3 totals 14 residues. Per germline, CDR1 SNHLY and CDR2 FYNNEI.

The V and J genes are TRBV11-2 and TRBJ2-7; no clear D. The V end lost 1 base, the J end lost 0 bases, and 10 bases lay between the germline ends. In germline, CDR1 is SGHAT, CDR2 FQNNGV. CDR3 size: 15 residues. The CDR3, as DNA: TGTGCCAGCAGCTTAGCATGGGTCAGCTCCTACGAGCAGTACTTC. It is translated as CASSLAWVSSYEQYF.

This clonotype was picked up one time. V usage is TRBV7-6 and J usage is TRBJ1-4, with D possibly TRBD1 on 6 matching bases. The CDR3 has 15 residues. The germline V and J ends were trimmed by 1 base and 10 bases, with 16 bases remaining between them. CDR1 is SGHVS and CDR2 is FNYEAQ in the germline V gene. In nucleotides, the CDR3 is TGTGCCAGCAGCTTAGGCGGGGGCGCATCCTTAAAACTGTTTTTT. Encoded protein: CASSLGGGASLKLFF. Supplemented by reference TRBV7-6 and TRBJ1-4, the full variable domain reads GAGVSQSPRYKVTKRGQDVALRCDPISGHVSLYWYRQALGQGPEFLTYFNYEAQQDKSGLPNDRFSAERPEGSISTLTIQRTEQRDSAMYRCASSLGGGASLKLFFGSGTQLSVL.

The V gene is TRBV7-2, the J gene TRBJ2-4; 7 bases fit TRBD1. V dropped 5 bases and J dropped 13; count of bases not matched to a gene: 14. There are 14 residues in the CDR3. Germline V lookup: CDR1 SGHTA, CDR2 FQGNSA. The CDR3 loop reads CASSRGGPPNEQYF. CDR3 in DNA: TGTGCCAGCAGCCGAGGGGGCCCCCCCAATGAGCAGTACTTC.

The chain links TRBV20-1 to TRBJ2-7, with D uncertain. The CDR3 runs 15 residues. Germline assignment: CDR1 DFQATT and CDR2 SNEGSKA (reference sequence). Deletions cut 1 base from V and 1 base from J, with 14 bases between. The CDR3 loop is CSARAPSDVSYEQYF. For the CDR3, the DNA is TGCAGTGCTAGAGCCCCCTCCGACGTATCCTACGAGCAGTACTTC.